These T cell receptor beta chains were read from a single sample in a study of graft-versus-host responses after intestinal transplantation. Their cognate antigens are unknown. Sequencing was performed with immunoSEQ multiplex PCR; in TCRdb, only in-frame clones are kept and a portion is missing. Altogether about 120,000 clones are present, around 95% being singletons, with the ten largest covering around 3.3%. The specimen was unstimulated CD8+ T cells sorted from spleen or lymph node cells, collected before intestinal transplant. The receptor set was obtained from a human donor who received an intestinal transplant. The CDR3 runs from the conserved cysteine through the conserved F or W. The order of the fields is CDR3 length, V gene, D gene, J gene, CDR3 protein. A D gene is named only where the DNA matches it firmly.

>17|TRBV9|NA|TRBJ2-1
CASSLTHRDFSNNEQFF
>12|TRBV18|NA|TRBJ2-5
CASSQDQETQYF
>14|TRBV19|NA|TRBJ1-2
CASNLGRVNYGYTF
>13|TRBV28|NA|TRBJ1-2
CASSLIGVYGYTF
>17|TRBV11-3|NA|TRBJ2-3
CASSLERDSGLTDTQYF
>12|TRBV19|NA|TRBJ1-2
CASEGLSWGYTF
>15|TRBV19|TRBD2|TRBJ2-1
CASNPGTSLYDEQFF
>15|TRBV27|TRBD1|TRBJ2-1
CASLAGQGPYNEQFF
>17|TRBV27|NA|TRBJ2-3
CASSPSGVPSGTDTQYF
>15|TRBV27|NA|TRBJ2-5
CASSPDGRGRETQYF
>17|TRBV6-1|NA|TRBJ1-2
CASSEAGGRVANYGYTF
>14|TRBV27|NA|TRBJ1-1
CASSIQGWVTEAFF
>15|TRBV30|NA|TRBJ2-7
CAWSPYSGISYEQYF
>15|TRBV5-1|NA|TRBJ2-1
CASSFSRDPYNEQFF
>12|TRBV7-8|TRBD1|TRBJ2-7
CASQGADYEQYF
>16|TRBV5-1|TRBD2|TRBJ2-7
CASSSGLAGRGYEQYF
>14|TRBV9|NA|TRBJ2-7
CASSAGGQSYEQYF
>13|TRBV29-1|NA|TRBJ2-1
CSVEEGLGNEQFF
>13|TRBV5-1|NA|TRBJ2-7
CASSGDTWDEQYF
>15|TRBV21-1|NA|TRBJ1-5
CASSVGGNSNQPQHF
>15|TRBV6-5|TRBD2|TRBJ2-7
CASSYSPSGSYEQYF
>17|TRBV9|TRBD2|TRBJ2-1
CASSVKVAGLADNEQFF
>14|TRBV5-1|TRBD1|TRBJ1-5
CASSDGTAKQPQHF
>19|TRBV28|TRBD1|TRBJ1-5
CASRGKWAPGTGKNQPQHF
>14|TRBV7-9|NA|TRBJ2-5
CASSSPFREETQYF
>13|TRBV19|NA|TRBJ1-2
CASSIGAGRGYTF
>16|TRBV7-3|NA|TRBJ1-1
CASSLTGPGVNTEAFF
>15|TRBV27|TRBD1|TRBJ2-2
CASSRQGAGTGELFF
>16|TRBV7-3|TRBD2|TRBJ2-1
CASSLKAGARYNEQFF
>12|TRBV5-6|NA|TRBJ2-7
CASSSESYEQYF
>14|TRBV6-5|NA|TRBJ2-7
CASSSSGHIYGQYF
>15|TRBV4-2|TRBD1|TRBJ2-1
CASSITGGARNEQFF
>17|TRBV15|NA|TRBJ2-7
CATSRDATGIGLYEQYF
>16|TRBV5-1|TRBD1|TRBJ2-1
CASSLVFGTGGNEQFF
>15|TRBV29-1|NA|TRBJ1-2
CSVEARDGPNYGYTF
>16|TRBV28|TRBD2|NA
CASSTTSGRPTYEQYF
>8|TRBV2|NA|TRBJ2-3
CATTEQYF
>15|TRBV5-1|TRBD1|TRBJ2-7
CASSLQTGQGYEQYF
>16|TRBV7-9|NA|TRBJ2-7
CASSPHPRIFSYEQYF
>16|TRBV7-9|TRBD2|TRBJ2-2
CASSSGLAGETGELFF